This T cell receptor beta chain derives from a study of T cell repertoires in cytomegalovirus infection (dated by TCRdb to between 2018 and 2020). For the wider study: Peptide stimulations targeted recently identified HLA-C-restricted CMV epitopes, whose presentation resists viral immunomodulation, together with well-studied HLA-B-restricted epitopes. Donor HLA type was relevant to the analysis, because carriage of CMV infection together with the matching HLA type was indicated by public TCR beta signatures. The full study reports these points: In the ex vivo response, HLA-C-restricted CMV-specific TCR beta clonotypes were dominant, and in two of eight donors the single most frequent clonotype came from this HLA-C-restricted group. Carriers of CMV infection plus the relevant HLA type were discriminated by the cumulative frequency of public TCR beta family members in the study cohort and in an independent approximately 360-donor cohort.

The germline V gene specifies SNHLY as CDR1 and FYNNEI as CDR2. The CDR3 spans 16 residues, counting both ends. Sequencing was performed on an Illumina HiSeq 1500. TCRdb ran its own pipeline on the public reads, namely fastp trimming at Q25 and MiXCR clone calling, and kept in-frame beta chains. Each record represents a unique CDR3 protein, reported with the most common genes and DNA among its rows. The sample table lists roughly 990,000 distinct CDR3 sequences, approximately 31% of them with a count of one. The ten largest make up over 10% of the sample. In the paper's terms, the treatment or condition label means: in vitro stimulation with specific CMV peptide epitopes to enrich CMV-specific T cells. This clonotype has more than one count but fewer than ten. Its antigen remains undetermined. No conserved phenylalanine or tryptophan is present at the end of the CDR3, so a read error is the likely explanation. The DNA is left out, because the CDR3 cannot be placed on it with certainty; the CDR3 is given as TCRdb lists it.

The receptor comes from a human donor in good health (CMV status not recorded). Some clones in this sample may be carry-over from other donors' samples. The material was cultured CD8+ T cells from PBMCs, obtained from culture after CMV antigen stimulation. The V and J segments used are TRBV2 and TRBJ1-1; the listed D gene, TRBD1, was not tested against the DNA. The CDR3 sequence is CASTGGGTLSLTNGGM.